This TCR beta chain was obtained from a study of shared clonotypes between healthy human individuals. Study as a whole: With ages of 18 to 49, the donors were two women and a few men. Study-level points and caveats: Sharing across four donors was highest in naive CD4 (around 5%) and lowest in memory CD8 (about 0.4%). Generation probabilities were higher for clonotypes shared across all four sorted-subset donors than for unshared ones.

CD45RO negativity and positive selection for CCR7 defined naive CD8 cells, a population that excluded terminally differentiated effector memory CD45RA+ cells. The V gene lost 3 bases and the J gene lost 2 bases, with 11 bases spanning the gap. Germline CDR1 reads MNHEY; CDR2 reads SMNVEV (reference sequence). The CDR3 has 14 residues. Over several immunoSEQ plates, each subset's genomic DNA was distributed in even portions. Generated by immunoSEQ multiplex PCR, the TCRdb table keeps only in-frame clones and is missing some. The data show approximately 650,000 clones, with over 95% seen just once and about 0.11% held by the top ten. Concerning this clone: As yet, its antigen is unknown.

The J gene is TRBJ2-7, the V gene TRBV27; D could derive from TRBD1 or TRBD2 (6 bases each). The TCR originated in a woman aged 30 to 39 in good health. The sequencing input was naive CD8+ T cells sorted from blood. CDR3 amino acids: CASSFNREAYEQYF. CDR3 DNA: TGTGCCAGCAGTTTTAACAGGGAGGCCTACGAGCAGTACTTC.